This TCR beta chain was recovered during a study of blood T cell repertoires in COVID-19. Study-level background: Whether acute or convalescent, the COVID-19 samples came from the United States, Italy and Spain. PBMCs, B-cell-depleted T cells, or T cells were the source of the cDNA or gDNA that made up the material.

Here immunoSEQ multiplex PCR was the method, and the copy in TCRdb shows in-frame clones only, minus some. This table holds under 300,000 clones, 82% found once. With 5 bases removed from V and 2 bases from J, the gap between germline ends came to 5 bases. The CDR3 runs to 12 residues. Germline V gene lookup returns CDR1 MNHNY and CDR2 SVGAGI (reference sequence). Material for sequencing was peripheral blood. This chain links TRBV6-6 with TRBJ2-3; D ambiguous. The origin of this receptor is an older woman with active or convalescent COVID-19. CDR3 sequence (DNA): TGTGCCAGCAGTCCCCACACAGATACGCAGTATTTT. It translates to CASSPHTDTQYF.